This entry lists 17 T cell receptor beta chains sequenced from one sample in a study of blood T cell repertoires in COVID-19. Some clones are missing from TCRdb's copy, which holds only in-frame ones; the method was immunoSEQ multiplex PCR. Of hundreds of thousands of clones in the sample, around 90% were seen once. The sequenced sample consisted of PBMCs or T cells enriched from blood (not recorded which). The receptors originated from a woman between 18 and 29 years old who had recovered from COVID-19.

This clone was observed a single time. The J gene is TRBJ1-5, the V gene TRBV6-2 or TRBV6-3; D gene unclear. The V end lost 6 bases, the J end lost 10 bases, and 13 bases lay between the germline ends. This CDR3 is built from 12 residues. CDR1 and CDR2 (germline): MNHEY, SVGEGT. This CDR3 is CASSRRDGPQHF. DNA for the CDR3: TGTGCCAGCAGCCGTCGGGATGGACCCCAGCATTTT.

V usage is TRBV28 and J usage is TRBJ2-6; 7 nucleotides align to TRBD1. In germline, CDR1 is MDHEN, CDR2 SYDVKM. The CDR3 is 17 amino acids. V shed 5 bases, J shed 0 bases, and the junction held 7 bases outside the gene matches. The CDR3 spells CASSLGQALSGANVLTF. CDR3 nucleotides: TGTGCCAGCAGTCTCGGACAGGCGCTCTCTGGGGCCAACGTCCTGACTTTC.

This clone was recorded once. The rearrangement joins TRBV9 to TRBJ2-5; 8 bases line up with TRBD2. The V and J ends lost 3 bases and 4 bases, in that order; junction bases with no gene match: 5. Germline lookup yields CDR1 SGDLS and CDR2 YYNGEE. This CDR3 contains 14 residues. CDR3 protein: CASSGGAGAETQYF. CDR3 DNA: TGTGCCAGCAGCGGGGGAGCGGGAGCAGAGACCCAGTACTTC.

The rearrangement links TRBV7-3 to TRBJ2-1; D is ambiguous. This CDR3 is built from 15 residues. The V gene lost 5 bases and the J gene lost 4 bases, with 15 bases spanning the gap. Germline V lookup: CDR1 SGHTA, CDR2 FQGTGA. CDR3 coding DNA: TGTGCCAGCAGCAGAGACTTATACTCGTACAATGAGCAGTTCTTC. Translated, it gives CASSRDLYSYNEQFF.

The V call is TRBV5-4, the J call TRBJ2-4, with D possibly being TRBD2 (6 bases). The CDR3 runs 16 residues. In germline, CDR1 is SGHNT, CDR2 YYREEE (reference sequence). Between the trimmed V and J ends, which lost 4 bases and 0 bases, there was a span of 14 bases. The chain's CDR3 is CASSLPGLLAKNIQYF. The CDR3 DNA follows: TGTGCCAGCAGCCTACCGGGACTTCTAGCCAAAAACATTCAGTACTTC.

The CDR3 DNA follows: TGTGCCAGCACCCGGGAGGGACTAGCGGGAATCGCTAGCACCGGGGAGCTGTTTTTT. Its protein is CASTREGLAGIASTGELFF. This chain uses TRBV9 with TRBJ2-2; 13 bases line up with TRBD2. V trimming: 6 bases; J trimming: 4 bases; junction bases outside the gene matches: 15. CDR3 size: 19 residues. Germline-derived CDR1 and CDR2 are SGDLS and YYNGEE.

The table lists this clone with a count of one. V and J are TRBV14 and TRBJ2-1; the match to TRBD1 covers 7 bases. CDR1 and CDR2 (germline): SGHDN, FVKESK. The CDR3 has 14 residues. V gave up 3 bases and J gave up 7 bases; unmatched junction bases: 6. CDR3 in DNA: TGTGCCAGCAGCCAGACAGGGCGGCGGAATGAGCAGTTCTTC. This translates into CASSQTGRRNEQFF.

Written as DNA, the CDR3 is TGTGCCAGCAGCTTGACAGGGAGCCACGAGCAGTACTTC. Its protein product is CASSLTGSHEQYF. The V gene is TRBV5-4, the J gene TRBJ2-7, with D maybe TRBD1 (6 bases). The CDR3 has 13 residues. Trimming took 1 base from V and 5 from J, leaving 10 bases between them. Germline V lookup: CDR1 SGHNT, CDR2 YYREEE (reference sequence).

A single count supports this clone. The genes are TRBV28 and TRBJ1-1, with 8 positions matching TRBD1. Germline CDR1 is MDHEN and CDR2 is SYDVKM. V was clipped by 6 bases and J by 3 bases; unmatched bases: 12. The CDR3 is 16 residues long. The CDR3 loop reads CASRHPLTGAYTEAFF. In DNA, the CDR3 is TGTGCCAGCAGACACCCTTTGACAGGGGCGTACACTGAAGCTTTCTTT. The variable domain in full, completed from reference TRBV28 and TRBJ1-1, reads DVKVTQSSRYLVKRTGEKVFLECVQDMDHENMFWYRQDPGLGLRLIYFSYDVKMKEKGDIPEGYSVSREKKERFSLILESASTNQTSMYLCASRHPLTGAYTEAFFGQGTRLTVV.

This chain joins TRBV7-2 and TRBJ2-7; a weak D match, TRBD1 (6 bases). CDR1 and CDR2 from the germline V gene are SGHTA and FQGNSA. Trimming stripped 2 bases from V and 5 bases from J, with 16 bases between. The CDR3 extends over 15 amino acids. The CDR3 here is CASSLTPAGAHEQYF. In nucleotides, the CDR3 is TGTGCCAGCAGCTTAACTCCGGCAGGGGCCCACGAGCAGTACTTC.

This chain connects TRBV6-1 to TRBJ1-6; the D is unclear. Trimming shortened V by 1 base and J by 7 bases, and 8 bases separated the two germline ends. The germline gives CDR1 MNHNS, CDR2 SASEGT. This CDR3 region has 14 residues. This chain's CDR3 is CASSEVDINSPLHF. The CDR3 DNA reads as TGTGCCAGCAGTGAAGTCGACATCAATTCACCCCTCCACTTT.

V gene TRBV7-6 combines with J gene TRBJ2-7; 8 bases are a match to TRBD2. V was clipped by 1 base and J by 3 bases; unmatched bases: 5. The CDR3 extends over 15 amino acids. Per germline, CDR1 SGHVS and CDR2 FNYEAQ. CDR3 coding DNA: TGTGCCAGCAGCTTAGAAGGGACTAGTGGCTACGAGCAGTACTTC. This translates into CASSLEGTSGYEQYF.

The chain links TRBV13 to TRBJ1-3; 8 bases line up with TRBD1. V trimming: 5 bases; J trimming: 3 bases; junction bases outside the gene matches: 6. Germline values: CDR1 PRHDT, CDR2 FYEKMQ (reference sequence). This CDR3 contains 15 residues. The CDR3 nucleotides read TGTGCCAGCAGCCGTATAGGACAGGGTGGAAACACCATATATTTT. This translates into CASSRIGQGGNTIYF.

V gene TRBV7-2 combines with J gene TRBJ1-2, with 8 bases matching TRBD1. This CDR3 is 15 amino acids long. J was trimmed by 4 bases and V by 3 bases; bases with no gene match: 7. Looked up from germline, CDR1 is SGHTA and CDR2 is FQGNSA. The CDR3 is CASSLGTGNAYGYTF. The CDR3 DNA sequence: TGTGCCAGCAGCTTGGGGACAGGCAATGCCTATGGCTACACCTTC.

The rearrangement uses TRBV5-8 and TRBJ1-4; D not certain. V dropped 1 base and J dropped 8 bases, with 15 bases sitting between them. The CDR3 runs to 15 residues. From germline, CDR1 is SGHTS and CDR2 YDEGEE. The DNA for the CDR3 is TGTGCCAGCAGCTTGTCTGGAGGACTAAGCGAAAAACTGTTTTTT. This codes for CASSLSGGLSEKLFF.

The chain couples TRBV6-5 to TRBJ1-1; no clear D gene. The CDR3 has 11 amino acids. The germline V gene encodes CDR1 MNHEY and CDR2 SVGAGI. V was trimmed by 4 bases and J by 7 bases, leaving 7 bases between them. The CDR3 DNA reads TGTGCCAGCAGTTCCGTTGTTGAAGCTTTCTTT. Amino acid sequence: CASSSVVEAFF.

The rearrangement joins TRBV12-3 or TRBV12-4 to TRBJ1-2; 8 bases match TRBD1. This CDR3 region has 13 residues. The V segment lost 5 bases and the J segment 6 bases; nucleotides outside the gene matches: 5. In DNA, the CDR3 is TGTGCCAGCAGTCTCAGGGGGCGTAATGGCTACACCTTC. Its protein product is CASSLRGRNGYTF.